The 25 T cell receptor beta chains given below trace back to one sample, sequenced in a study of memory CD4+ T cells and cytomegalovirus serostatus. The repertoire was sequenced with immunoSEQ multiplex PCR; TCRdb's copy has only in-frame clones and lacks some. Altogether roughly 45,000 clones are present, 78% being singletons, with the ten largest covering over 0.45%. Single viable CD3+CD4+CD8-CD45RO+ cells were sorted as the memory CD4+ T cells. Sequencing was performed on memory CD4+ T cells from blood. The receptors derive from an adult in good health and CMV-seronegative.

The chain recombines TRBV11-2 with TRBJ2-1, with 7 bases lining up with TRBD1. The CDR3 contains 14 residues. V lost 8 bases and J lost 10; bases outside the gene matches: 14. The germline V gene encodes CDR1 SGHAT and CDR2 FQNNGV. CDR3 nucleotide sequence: TGTGCCAGCGTCCGGGACAGCCGGGTCGGGGAGCAGTTCTTC. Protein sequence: CASVRDSRVGEQFF.

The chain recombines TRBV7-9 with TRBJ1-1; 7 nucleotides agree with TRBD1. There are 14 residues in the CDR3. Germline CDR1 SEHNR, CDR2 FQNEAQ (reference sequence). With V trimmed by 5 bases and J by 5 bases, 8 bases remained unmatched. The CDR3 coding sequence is TGTGCCAGCAGCGAGGGGCAGGGGGAGACTGAAGCTTTCTTT. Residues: CASSEGQGETEAFF.

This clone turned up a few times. For the CDR3, the DNA is TGTGCCAGCAGTGACCTGACAGGGATCAACGAGCAGTACTTC. Translated: CASSDLTGINEQYF. The V and J genes are TRBV2 and TRBJ2-7; 7 bases match TRBD1. This CDR3 has 14 amino acids. Germline V gene sequence: CDR1 SNHLY, CDR2 FYNNEI. After removal of 3 bases from V and 5 bases from J, the junction contained 7 bases not matched to a gene.

The CDR3 nucleotides are TGTGCCAGCTCACCATTGGCGGGGGGGCAAGACAATGAGCAGTTCTTC. As protein: CASSPLAGGQDNEQFF. The chain carries TRBV18 and TRBJ2-1; TRBD2 matches at 9 bases. Germline lookup yields CDR1 KGHSH and CDR2 LQKENI. CDR3 length: 16 residues. V lost 2 bases, J lost 5 bases, and 7 bases stayed unmatched.

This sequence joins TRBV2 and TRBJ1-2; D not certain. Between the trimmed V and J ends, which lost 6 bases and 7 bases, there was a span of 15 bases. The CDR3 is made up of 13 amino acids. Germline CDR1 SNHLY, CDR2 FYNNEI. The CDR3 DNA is TGTGCCAGCAGCCTCACAGTCGGCTCTGGCTACACCTTC. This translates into CASSLTVGSGYTF.

For the CDR3, the DNA is TGTGCCAGCAGCTTAAGACGGGATTTCTCTGGGGCCAACGTCCTGACTTTC. Translating gives CASSLRRDFSGANVLTF. This chain joins TRBV7-2 and TRBJ2-6; D might be TRBD2 (5 bases). Germline V gene lookup returns CDR1 SGHTA and CDR2 FQGNSA. The CDR3 spans 17 residues. Between the trimmed V and J ends, which lost 2 bases and 0 bases, there was a span of 11 bases.

The CDR3 loop reads CSVGLPGGAYGYTF. DNA of the CDR3: TGCAGCGTCGGTCTTCCAGGGGGCGCGTATGGCTACACCTTC. The chain carries TRBV29-1 and TRBJ1-2, with 8 nucleotides matching TRBD1. The CDR3 extends over 14 amino acids. The V gene end was trimmed by 6 bases and the J gene end by 5 bases; junction bases not matched to a gene: 11. Per the germline V gene, CDR1 is SQVTM and CDR2 is ANQGSEA.

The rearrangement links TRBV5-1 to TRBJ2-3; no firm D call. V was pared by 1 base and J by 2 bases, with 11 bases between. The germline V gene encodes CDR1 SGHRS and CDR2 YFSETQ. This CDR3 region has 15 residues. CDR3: CASSLPELNTDTQYF. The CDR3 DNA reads TGCGCCAGCAGCTTGCCAGAACTTAACACAGATACGCAGTATTTT.

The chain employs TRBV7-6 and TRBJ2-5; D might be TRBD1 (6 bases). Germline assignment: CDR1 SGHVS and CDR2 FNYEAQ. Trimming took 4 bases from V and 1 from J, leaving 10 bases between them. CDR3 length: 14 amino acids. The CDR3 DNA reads TGTGCCAGCAGCTCCACGACAGGCCAAGAGACCCAGTACTTC. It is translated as CASSSTTGQETQYF.

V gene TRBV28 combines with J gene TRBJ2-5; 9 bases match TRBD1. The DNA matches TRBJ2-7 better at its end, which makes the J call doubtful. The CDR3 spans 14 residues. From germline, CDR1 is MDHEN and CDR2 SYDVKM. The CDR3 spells CASSPPGQGREQYF. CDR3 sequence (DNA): TGTGCCAGCAGCCCACCGGGACAGGGCCGCGAGCAGTACTTC.

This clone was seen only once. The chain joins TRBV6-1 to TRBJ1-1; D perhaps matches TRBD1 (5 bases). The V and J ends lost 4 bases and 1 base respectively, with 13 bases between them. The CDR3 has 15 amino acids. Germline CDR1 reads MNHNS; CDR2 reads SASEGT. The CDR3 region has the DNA TGTGCCAGCAGTGCCAGACCTGGGGCGAACACTGAAGCTTTCTTT. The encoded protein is CASSARPGANTEAFF.

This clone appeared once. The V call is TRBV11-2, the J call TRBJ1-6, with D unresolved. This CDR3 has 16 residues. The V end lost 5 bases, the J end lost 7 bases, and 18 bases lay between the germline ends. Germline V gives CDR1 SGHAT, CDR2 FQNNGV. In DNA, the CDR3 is TGTGCCAGCAGCGAAGACGGGTACAGACGAAATTCACCCCTCCACTTT. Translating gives CASSEDGYRRNSPLHF.

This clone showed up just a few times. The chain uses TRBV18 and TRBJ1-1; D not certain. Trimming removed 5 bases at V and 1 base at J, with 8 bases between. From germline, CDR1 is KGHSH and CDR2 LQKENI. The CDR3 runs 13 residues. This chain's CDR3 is CASSRGPNTEAFF. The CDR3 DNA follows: TGTGCCAGCTCAAGAGGGCCGAACACTGAAGCTTTCTTT.

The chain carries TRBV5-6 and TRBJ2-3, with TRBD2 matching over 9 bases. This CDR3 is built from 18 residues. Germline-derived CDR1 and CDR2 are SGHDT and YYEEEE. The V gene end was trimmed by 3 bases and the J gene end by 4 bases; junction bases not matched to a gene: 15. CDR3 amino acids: CASSSSNGGGGAADTQYF. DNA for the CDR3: TGTGCCAGCAGCTCATCCAATGGGGGCGGGGGGGCCGCAGATACGCAGTATTTT.

CDR3 region: CASSYGRSQQETQYF. The CDR3 DNA reads TGTGCCAGCAGTTACGGGAGGTCCCAGCAAGAGACCCAGTACTTC. The chain recombines TRBV6-6 with TRBJ2-5; maybe TRBD2 (6 bases). The CDR3 totals 15 residues. The V gene lost 2 bases and the J gene lost 2 bases, with 12 bases spanning the gap. The germline CDR1 and CDR2 sequences are MNHNY and SVGAGI (reference sequence).

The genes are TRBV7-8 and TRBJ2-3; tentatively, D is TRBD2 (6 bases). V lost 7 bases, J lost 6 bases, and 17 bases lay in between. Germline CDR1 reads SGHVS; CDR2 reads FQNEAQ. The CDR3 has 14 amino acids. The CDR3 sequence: CASNRRGGMDTQYF. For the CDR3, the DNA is TGTGCCAGCAACCGGCGGGGCGGCATGGATACGCAGTATTTT.

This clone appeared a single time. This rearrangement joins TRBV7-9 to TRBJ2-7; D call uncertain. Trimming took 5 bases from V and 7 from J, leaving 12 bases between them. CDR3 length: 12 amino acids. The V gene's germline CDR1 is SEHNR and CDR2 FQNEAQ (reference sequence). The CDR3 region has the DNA TGTGCCAGCAGCCTCGAAAATTTGGAGCAGTACTTC. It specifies CASSLENLEQYF.

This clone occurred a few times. The CDR3 here is CASSQTDGQPQHF. CDR3 sequence (DNA): TGTGCCAGCTCACAAACAGACGGTCAGCCCCAGCATTTT. The V call is TRBV18, the J call TRBJ1-5, with D unresolved. This CDR3 region has 13 residues. CDR1 and CDR2 (germline): KGHSH, LQKENI. Between the trimmed V and J ends, which lost 4 bases and 6 bases, there was a span of 10 bases.

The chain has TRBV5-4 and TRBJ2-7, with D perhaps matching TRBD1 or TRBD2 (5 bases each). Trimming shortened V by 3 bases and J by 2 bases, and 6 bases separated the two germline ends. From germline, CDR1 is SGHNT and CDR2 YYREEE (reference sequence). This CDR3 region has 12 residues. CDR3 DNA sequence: TGTGCCAGCAGCTCGGGACCCTACGAGCAGTACTTC. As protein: CASSSGPYEQYF. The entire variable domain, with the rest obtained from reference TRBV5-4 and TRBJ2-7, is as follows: ETGVTQSPTHLIKTRGQQVTLRCSSQSGHNTVSWYQQALGQGPQFIFQYYREEENGRGNFPPRFSGLQFPNYSSELNVNALELDDSALYLCASSSGPYEQYFGPGTRLTVT.

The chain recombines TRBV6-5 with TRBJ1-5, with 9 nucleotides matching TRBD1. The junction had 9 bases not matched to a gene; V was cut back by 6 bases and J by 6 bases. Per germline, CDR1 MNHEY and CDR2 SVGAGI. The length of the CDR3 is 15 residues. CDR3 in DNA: TGTGCCAGCAGCCTCGGGACAGGGCTCGGTCAGCCCCAGCATTTT. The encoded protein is CASSLGTGLGQPQHF.

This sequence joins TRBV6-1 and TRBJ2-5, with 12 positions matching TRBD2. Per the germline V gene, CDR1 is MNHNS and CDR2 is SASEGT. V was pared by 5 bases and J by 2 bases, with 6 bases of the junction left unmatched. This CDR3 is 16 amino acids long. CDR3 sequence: CASSQGLAGLQETQYF. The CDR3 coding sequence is TGTGCCAGCAGTCAAGGACTAGCGGGGCTACAAGAGACCCAGTACTTC.

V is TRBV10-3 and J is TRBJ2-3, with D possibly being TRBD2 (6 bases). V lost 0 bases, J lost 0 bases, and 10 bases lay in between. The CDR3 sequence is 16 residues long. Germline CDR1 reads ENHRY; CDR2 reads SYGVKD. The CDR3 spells CAISESGRGSTDTQYF. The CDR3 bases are TGTGCCATCAGTGAGTCCGGGAGAGGAAGCACAGATACGCAGTATTTT.

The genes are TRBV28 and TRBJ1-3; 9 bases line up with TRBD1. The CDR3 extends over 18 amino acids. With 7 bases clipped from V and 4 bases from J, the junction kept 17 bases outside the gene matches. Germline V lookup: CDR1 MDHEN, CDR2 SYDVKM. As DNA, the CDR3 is TGTGCCAGCACCTCATCAACTTTTAGGACAGGGGCCGGAAACACCATATATTTT. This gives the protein CASTSSTFRTGAGNTIYF.

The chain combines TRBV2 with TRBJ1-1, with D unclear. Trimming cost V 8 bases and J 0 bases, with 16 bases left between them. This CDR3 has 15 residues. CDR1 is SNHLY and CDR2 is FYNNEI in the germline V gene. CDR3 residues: CASLHARQMNTEAFF. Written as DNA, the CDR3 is TGTGCCAGCCTACATGCTCGGCAAATGAACACTGAAGCTTTCTTT. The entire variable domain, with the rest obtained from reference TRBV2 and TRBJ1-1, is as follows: EPEVTQTPSHQVTQMGQEVILRCVPISNHLYFYWYRQILGQKVEFLVSFYNNEISEKSEIFDDQFSVERPDGSNFTLKIRSTKLEDSAMYFCASLHARQMNTEAFFGQGTRLTVV.

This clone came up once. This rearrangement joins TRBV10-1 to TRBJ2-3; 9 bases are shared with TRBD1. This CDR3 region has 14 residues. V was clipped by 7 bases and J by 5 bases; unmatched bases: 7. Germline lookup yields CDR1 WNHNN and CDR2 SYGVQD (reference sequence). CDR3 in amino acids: CASTWDRAVDTQYF. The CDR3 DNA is TGCGCCAGCACCTGGGACAGGGCTGTAGATACGCAGTATTTT.